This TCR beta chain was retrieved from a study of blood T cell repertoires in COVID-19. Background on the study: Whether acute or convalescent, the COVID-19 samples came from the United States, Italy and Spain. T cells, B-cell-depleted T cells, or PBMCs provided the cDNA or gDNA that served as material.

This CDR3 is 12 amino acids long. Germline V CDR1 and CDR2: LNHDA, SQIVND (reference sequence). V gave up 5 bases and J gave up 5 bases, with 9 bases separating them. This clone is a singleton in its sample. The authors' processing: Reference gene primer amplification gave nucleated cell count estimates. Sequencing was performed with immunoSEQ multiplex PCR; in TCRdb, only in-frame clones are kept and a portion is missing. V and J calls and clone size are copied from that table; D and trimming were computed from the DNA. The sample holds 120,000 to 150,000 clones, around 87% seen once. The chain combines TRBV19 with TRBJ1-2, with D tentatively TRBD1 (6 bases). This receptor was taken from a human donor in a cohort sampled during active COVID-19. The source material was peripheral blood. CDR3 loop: CASSDGQYGYTF. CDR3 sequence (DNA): TGTGCCAGTAGTGACGGACAGTATGGCTACACCTTC.